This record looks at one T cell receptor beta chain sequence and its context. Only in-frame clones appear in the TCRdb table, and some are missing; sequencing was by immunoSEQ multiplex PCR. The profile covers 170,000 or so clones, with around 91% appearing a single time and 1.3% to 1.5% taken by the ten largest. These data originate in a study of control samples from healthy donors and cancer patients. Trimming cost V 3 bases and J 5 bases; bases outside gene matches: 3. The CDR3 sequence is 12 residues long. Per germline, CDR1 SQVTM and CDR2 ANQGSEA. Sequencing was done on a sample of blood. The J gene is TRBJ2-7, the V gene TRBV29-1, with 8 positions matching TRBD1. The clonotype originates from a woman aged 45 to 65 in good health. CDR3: CSVDRGRDEQYF. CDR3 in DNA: TGCAGCGTTGACAGGGGGCGCGACGAGCAGTACTTC.